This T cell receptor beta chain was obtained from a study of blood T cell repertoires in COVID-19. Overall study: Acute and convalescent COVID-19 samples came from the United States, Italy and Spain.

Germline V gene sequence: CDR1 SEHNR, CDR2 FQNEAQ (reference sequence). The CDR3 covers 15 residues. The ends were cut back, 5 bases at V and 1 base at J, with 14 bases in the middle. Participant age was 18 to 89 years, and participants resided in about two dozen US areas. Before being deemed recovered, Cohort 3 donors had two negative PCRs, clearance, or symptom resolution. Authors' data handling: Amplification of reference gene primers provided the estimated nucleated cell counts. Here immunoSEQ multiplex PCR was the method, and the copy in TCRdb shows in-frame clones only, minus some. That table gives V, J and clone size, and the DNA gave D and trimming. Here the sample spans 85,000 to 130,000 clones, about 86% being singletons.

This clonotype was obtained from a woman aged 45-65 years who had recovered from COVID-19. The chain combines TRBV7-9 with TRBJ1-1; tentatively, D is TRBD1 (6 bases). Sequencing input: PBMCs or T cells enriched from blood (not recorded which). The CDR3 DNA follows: TGTGCCAGCAGCATCAAGCTGGGGGCGAACACTGAAGCTTTCTTT. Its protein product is CASSIKLGANTEAFF.